What follows is one T cell receptor beta chain and its context. The sample belongs to a study of cytomegalovirus exposure and HLA in healthy donors. PCR primers comprised 60 Vbeta and 13 Jbeta primers. Clones were sequenced by immunoSEQ multiplex PCR, and TCRdb holds only the in-frame ones, with some missing. The repertoire holds approximately 120,000 clones, with 70% to 80% as singletons. The CDR3 consists of 16 residues. Trimming cost V 3 bases and J 0 bases, with 12 bases left between them. The V gene's germline CDR1 is MGHDK and CDR2 SYGVNS. The TCR originated in a woman aged 40 to 49 in good health and CMV-seropositive. V and J are TRBV25-1 and TRBJ1-3; D might be TRBD1 (5 bases). Material for sequencing was PBMCs. CDR3 residues: CASSEAYRSSGNTIYF. In DNA, the CDR3 is TGTGCCAGCAGTGAGGCGTACAGGTCCTCTGGAAACACCATATATTTT.